The 27 T cell receptor beta chains listed next were all sequenced from one sample in a study of blood T cell repertoires in COVID-19. Repertoires were generated with immunoSEQ multiplex PCR, while TCRdb's copy carries only in-frame clones and drops some. Altogether 140,000 to 150,000 clones are present, 65% to 85% being singletons, with the ten largest covering around 5%. The sequenced material came from peripheral blood. Source of these receptors: a woman aged 45-60 years with acute or convalescent COVID-19.

The rearrangement links TRBV6-2 or TRBV6-3 to TRBJ1-2; TRBD1 matches 10 bases. CDR3 length: 15 residues. The J segment lost 3 bases and the V segment lost 6 bases, leaving 7 bases of the junction unmatched. Germline loops: CDR1 MNHEY, CDR2 SVGEGT. This CDR3 reads CASRPGTGDDYGYTF. The CDR3 coding sequence is TGTGCCAGCAGACCTGGGACAGGGGACGACTATGGCTACACCTTC.

The gene calls are TRBV19 and TRBJ1-3; 7 bases align to TRBD1. The CDR3 consists of 18 residues. Germline values: CDR1 LNHDA, CDR2 SQIVND (reference sequence). V was pared by 0 bases and J by 0 bases, with 8 bases of the junction left unmatched. For the CDR3, the DNA is TGTGCCAGTAGTATAGATACCGGGACAGACGCCTCTGGAAACACCATATATTTT. Translation gives CASSIDTGTDASGNTIYF.

The V and J genes are TRBV4-2 and TRBJ1-2; D is ambiguous. Deletions cut 0 bases from V and 0 bases from J, with 5 bases between. The CDR3 is 14 amino acids. From germline, CDR1 is LGHNA and CDR2 YNFKEQ. In DNA, the CDR3 is TGTGCCAGCAGCCAAGAGGAGACTAACTATGGCTACACCTTC. It is translated as CASSQEETNYGYTF.

This rearrangement joins TRBV13 to TRBJ1-1, with 10 positions matching TRBD1. The CDR3 totals 18 residues. Germline trimming cut 0 bases from V and 0 bases from J; bases unmatched to any gene: 7. Germline CDR1 is PRHDT and CDR2 is FYEKMQ (reference sequence). The CDR3 protein is CASSLGFRGQGLNTEAFF. DNA of the CDR3: TGTGCCAGCAGCTTAGGGTTCAGGGGACAGGGGTTGAACACTGAAGCTTTCTTT.

CDR3 bases: TGTGCCTGGAGTCAAACTAGCGGGGGCCCAGATACGCAGTATTTT. Translating it yields CAWSQTSGGPDTQYF. This chain joins TRBV30 and TRBJ2-3, with 11 bases identical to TRBD2. From germline, CDR1 is GTSNPN and CDR2 SVGIG (reference sequence). This CDR3 contains 15 residues. Trimming removed 2 bases from V and 4 bases from J; junction bases left unmatched: 5.

The V gene is TRBV6-6, the J gene TRBJ1-2, with 9 bases aligning to TRBD1. This CDR3 is 14 amino acids long. With 5 bases clipped from V and 8 bases from J, the junction kept 9 bases outside the gene matches. From germline, CDR1 is MNHNY and CDR2 SVGAGI (reference sequence). CDR3 protein: CASSVNRGPGGYTF. For the CDR3, the DNA is TGTGCCAGCAGTGTCAACAGGGGGCCTGGCGGCTACACCTTC.

The chain recombines TRBV9 with TRBJ1-6, with D perhaps TRBD1 (5 bases). The CDR3 consists of 12 residues. From germline, CDR1 is SGDLS and CDR2 YYNGEE. Trimming removed 0 bases from V and 11 bases from J, with 6 bases in between. CDR3 region: CASSVEGPPLHF. The CDR3 region has the DNA TGTGCCAGCAGCGTAGAGGGGCCACCCCTCCACTTT.

V gene TRBV5-8 combines with J gene TRBJ1-4, with D perhaps TRBD1 (5 bases). CDR1 and CDR2 from the germline V gene are SGHTS and YDEGEE. With 2 bases removed from V and 8 bases from J, the gap between germline ends came to 13 bases. The length of the CDR3 is 14 residues. CDR3 in amino acids: CASSFMADSEKLFF. The CDR3 DNA reads as TGTGCCAGCAGCTTCATGGCCGACAGCGAAAAACTGTTTTTT. Full variable domain (remainder filled in from reference TRBV5-8 and TRBJ1-4): EAGVTQSPTHLIKTRGQQATLRCSPISGHTSVYWYQQALGLGLQFLLWYDEGEERNRGNFPPRFSGRQFPNYSSELNVNALELEDSALYLCASSFMADSEKLFFGSGTQLSVL.

This chain links TRBV21-1 with TRBJ1-5. TRBV21-1 is flagged as a pseudogene. This CDR3 spans 13 amino acids. DNA for the CDR3: TGTGCCCGGGGGGAATCTAGCAATCAGCCCCAGCATTTT. This translates into CARGESSNQPQHF.

The chain recombines TRBV7-8 with TRBJ1-6, with 9 bases identical to TRBD1. CDR3 length equals 15 residues. Germline V CDR1 and CDR2: SGHVS, FQNEAQ. V trimming: 7 bases; J trimming: 7 bases; junction bases outside the gene matches: 8. DNA of the CDR3: TGTGCCAGCACCCAACAGGGACAGGGAAATTCACCCCTCCACTTT. It specifies CASTQQGQGNSPLHF.

This rearrangement joins TRBV28 to TRBJ1-2; maybe TRBD1 (5 bases). This CDR3 is built from 15 residues. Germline CDR1 reads MDHEN; CDR2 reads SYDVKM. Trimming stripped 6 bases from V and 3 bases from J, with 17 bases between. CDR3 DNA: TGTGCCAGCAGCCACCGCGGGGCGGGATACTATGGCTACACCTTC. Its translation is CASSHRGAGYYGYTF.

The chain uses TRBV7-7 and TRBJ2-5, with D maybe TRBD1 (5 bases). V lost 1 base and J lost 7, with 7 bases in between. The CDR3 totals 12 residues. CDR1 and CDR2 (germline): SSHAT, FNYEAQ (reference sequence). DNA of the CDR3: TGTGCCAGCAGCTTAGATCAGGGGACCCAGTACTTC. This sequence encodes CASSLDQGTQYF.

This clone appeared a single time. This chain joins TRBV12-3 or TRBV12-4 and TRBJ2-3; D remains unclear. The length of the CDR3 is 12 residues. The V end was cut by 6 bases, the J end by 8 bases, with 12 bases between. The CDR3 here is CASRDDTITQYF. CDR3 nucleotide sequence: TGTGCCAGCAGAGACGATACTATTACGCAGTATTTT.

The chain recombines TRBV6-5 with TRBJ1-1; no definite D call. The V gene's germline CDR1 is MNHEY and CDR2 SVGAGI. The CDR3 sequence is 16 residues long. Trimming pared 2 bases from V and 0 bases from J, leaving 13 bases between. CDR3: CASSYSARGMNTEAFF. CDR3 coding DNA: TGTGCCAGCAGTTACAGCGCCCGGGGAATGAACACTGAAGCTTTCTTT.

V gene TRBV5-4 combines with J gene TRBJ1-6; TRBD1 matches 8 bases. The J segment lost 8 bases and the V segment lost 4 bases, leaving 8 bases of the junction unmatched. CDR1 is SGHNT and CDR2 is YYREEE in the germline V gene (reference sequence). The CDR3 loop spans 15 amino acids. CDR3 DNA: TGTGCCAGCAGCGCCGGGACAGGCAGGGATTCACCCCTCCACTTT. Its translation is CASSAGTGRDSPLHF.

The chain carries TRBV29-1 and TRBJ1-1, with D possibly TRBD1 on 5 matching bases. Germline V gene sequence: CDR1 SQVTM, CDR2 ANQGSEA. CDR3 length equals 12 residues. Trimming took 2 bases from V and 7 from J, leaving 11 bases between them. The DNA for the CDR3 is TGCAGCGTTGAAAGGGGATCAGTTGAAGCTTTCTTT. Its protein is CSVERGSVEAFF.

This clone was detected once. The chain joins TRBV24-1 to TRBJ2-2; 7 positions match TRBD1. Per germline, CDR1 KGHDR and CDR2 SFDVKD. With V trimmed by 9 bases and J by 4 bases, 7 bases remained unmatched. CDR3 length: 14 amino acids. For the CDR3, the DNA is TGTGCCACCGGTCCGGGACAGATCACCGGGGAGCTGTTTTTT. The encoded protein is CATGPGQITGELFF.

In this sample, this clone turned up many times. The chain has TRBV30 and TRBJ2-7; possible D gene TRBD1, 5 bases. Germline V gives CDR1 GTSNPN, CDR2 SVGIG (reference sequence). The length of the CDR3 is 14 residues. With 0 bases removed from V and 3 bases from J, the gap between germline ends came to 12 bases. The CDR3 protein is CAWSVTRVFYEQYF. Written as DNA, the CDR3 is TGTGCCTGGAGTGTAACCAGGGTTTTCTACGAGCAGTACTTC.

V usage is TRBV2 and J usage is TRBJ2-1; 15 bases line up with TRBD2. With 6 bases clipped from V and 8 bases from J, the junction kept 5 bases outside the gene matches. CDR1 and CDR2 (germline): SNHLY, FYNNEI. CDR3 length: 15 amino acids. CDR3: CASRGLAGGSHEQFF. The CDR3 DNA follows: TGTGCCAGCAGAGGACTAGCGGGGGGGTCACATGAGCAGTTCTTC. The variable domain in full, completed from reference TRBV2 and TRBJ2-1, reads EPEVTQTPSHQVTQMGQEVILRCVPISNHLYFYWYRQILGQKVEFLVSFYNNEISEKSEIFDDQFSVERPDGSNFTLKIRSTKLEDSAMYFCASRGLAGGSHEQFFGPGTRLTVL.

CDR3 loop: CASSIGARGSDIQYF. CDR3 DNA: TGTGCCAGTAGTATAGGGGCCAGGGGAAGTGACATTCAGTACTTC. The chain carries TRBV19 and TRBJ2-4, with D possibly matching TRBD1 (6 bases). Germline-derived CDR1 and CDR2 are LNHDA and SQIVND (reference sequence). Trimming took 1 base from V and 8 from J, leaving 15 bases between them. The CDR3 length is 15 residues.

The chain is built from TRBV6-5 and TRBJ2-7, with TRBD1 identical over 10 bases. CDR3 size: 15 residues. Per germline, CDR1 MNHEY and CDR2 SVGAGI. V lost 8 bases to trimming and J lost 5 bases; unmatched junction nucleotides: 12. The CDR3 here is CASRSTGGAIDEQYF. In DNA form, the CDR3 reads TGTGCCAGCCGATCGACAGGGGGCGCGATCGACGAGCAGTACTTC.

CDR3 nucleotide sequence: TGTGCCTGGAGTCATACAGGGGGCAATCAGCCCCAGCATTTT. This encodes CAWSHTGGNQPQHF. The rearrangement links TRBV30 to TRBJ1-5; 7 positions match TRBD1. Trimming removed 2 bases from V and 2 bases from J; junction bases left unmatched: 3. CDR3 length: 14 amino acids. Germline lookup yields CDR1 GTSNPN and CDR2 SVGIG (reference sequence).

The chain links TRBV29-1 to TRBJ2-2; possible D gene TRBD1, 6 bases. V was shortened by 3 bases and J by 3 bases, with 11 bases between the two germline ends. CDR3 size: 14 residues. Germline V gives CDR1 SQVTM, CDR2 ANQGSEA. CDR3 DNA sequence: TGCAGCGTTGAGGTGCCAGGGGACACCGGGGAGCTGTTTTTT. Amino acids: CSVEVPGDTGELFF.

V and J are TRBV11-2 and TRBJ1-1; TRBD1 agrees at 7 bases. Per the germline V gene, CDR1 is SGHAT and CDR2 is FQNNGV. Trimming took 5 bases from V and 8 from J; bases not matched to a gene: 8. The CDR3 totals 13 residues. The CDR3 DNA sequence: TGTGCCAGCAGCCTGTCCGGGACAGTCGAAGCTTTCTTT. Its protein is CASSLSGTVEAFF.

V is TRBV7-2 and J is TRBJ1-5; 8 nucleotides line up with TRBD1. In germline, CDR1 is SGHTA, CDR2 FQGNSA. The junction had 6 bases not matched to a gene; V was cut back by 1 base and J by 1 base. This CDR3 contains 17 residues. The CDR3 spells CASSLDGGQASNQPQHF. CDR3 bases: TGTGCCAGCAGCTTAGACGGGGGACAGGCGAGCAATCAGCCCCAGCATTTT.

This clone was recorded only once. The chain carries TRBV2 and TRBJ2-1; 9 nucleotides agree with TRBD2. This CDR3 contains 14 residues. Germline CDR1 is SNHLY and CDR2 is FYNNEI. The junction had 7 bases not matched to a gene; V was cut back by 7 bases and J by 6 bases. CDR3 sequence reads: CASNVAGAGNEQFF. The CDR3 bases are TGTGCCAGCAACGTAGCGGGGGCCGGCAATGAGCAGTTCTTC.

The gene calls are TRBV19 and TRBJ2-6; the match to TRBD1 covers 7 bases. Germline-derived CDR1 and CDR2 are LNHDA and SQIVND (reference sequence). The V segment lost 6 bases and the J segment 3 bases; nucleotides outside the gene matches: 8. This CDR3 contains 16 residues. CDR3 DNA sequence: TGTGCCAGTAGACCACGGACAGGCGATGGGGCCAACGTCCTGACTTTC. This encodes CASRPRTGDGANVLTF.